The sequence of this T cell receptor beta chain was determined in a study of T cells in Graves' hyperthyroidism and ophthalmopathy. General study results and limits: Blood also showed most of the thyroid clonotypes that were expanded above 0.001. Ophthalmopathy was distinguished from stable hyperthyroidism by 13 V-J signatures.

No progression to ophthalmopathy during 18 months of follow-up defined stable disease. PBMCs were obtained from under 13 ml fresh peripheral blood. The CDR3 spans 14 residues. The germline V gene has CDR1 SGHTA and CDR2 FQGNSA. Trimming removed 5 bases at V and 2 bases at J, with 12 bases between. This clonotype was recorded at least ten times. The antigen is unknown. Amplified TCR beta CDR3 regions derived from RNA transcripts. TCR CDR3 regions were first amplified by RT-PCR with HTBI primers. TCRdb redid the calling of the multiplex PCR reads with MiXCR, one entry per CDR3 protein. The sample carries around 760,000 distinct CDR3 sequences, roughly a third recorded once.

Sequencing was carried out using blood. The receptor's source is a woman between 40 and 55 years old with Graves' hyperthyroidism. This chain uses TRBV7-2 with TRBJ1-1; D is possibly TRBD1 (5 bases). The CDR3 sequence: CASSPLTENTEAFF. The CDR3, as DNA: TGTGCCAGCAGCCCGTTGACAGAAAACACTGAAGCTTTCTTT.